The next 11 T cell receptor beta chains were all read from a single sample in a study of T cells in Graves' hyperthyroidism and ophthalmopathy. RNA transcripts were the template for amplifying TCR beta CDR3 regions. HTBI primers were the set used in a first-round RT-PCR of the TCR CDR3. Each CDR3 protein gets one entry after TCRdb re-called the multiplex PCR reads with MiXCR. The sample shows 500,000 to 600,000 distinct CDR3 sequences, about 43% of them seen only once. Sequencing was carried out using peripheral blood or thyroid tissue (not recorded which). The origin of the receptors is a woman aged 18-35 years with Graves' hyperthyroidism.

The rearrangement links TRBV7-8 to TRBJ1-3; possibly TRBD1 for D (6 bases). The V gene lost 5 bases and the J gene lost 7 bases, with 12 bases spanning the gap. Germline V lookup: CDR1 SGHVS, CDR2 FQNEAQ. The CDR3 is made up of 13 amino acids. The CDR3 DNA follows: TGTGCCAGCAGCCACGGGACACAGAACACCATATATTTT. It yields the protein CASSHGTQNTIYF.

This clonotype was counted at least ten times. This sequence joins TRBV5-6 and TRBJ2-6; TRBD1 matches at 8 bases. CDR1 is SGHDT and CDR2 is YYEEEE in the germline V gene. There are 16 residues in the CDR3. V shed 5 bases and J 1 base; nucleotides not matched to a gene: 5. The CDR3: CASSRTGWSGANVLTF. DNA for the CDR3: TGTGCCAGCAGTCGGACAGGGTGGTCTGGGGCCAACGTCCTGACTTTC.

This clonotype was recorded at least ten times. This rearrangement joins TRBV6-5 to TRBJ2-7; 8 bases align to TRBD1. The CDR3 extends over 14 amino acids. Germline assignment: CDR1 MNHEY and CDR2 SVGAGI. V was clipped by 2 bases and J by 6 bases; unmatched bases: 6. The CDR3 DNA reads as TGTGCCAGCAGTTACGGACAGGGAGTCGGCGAGCAGTACTTC. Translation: CASSYGQGVGEQYF.

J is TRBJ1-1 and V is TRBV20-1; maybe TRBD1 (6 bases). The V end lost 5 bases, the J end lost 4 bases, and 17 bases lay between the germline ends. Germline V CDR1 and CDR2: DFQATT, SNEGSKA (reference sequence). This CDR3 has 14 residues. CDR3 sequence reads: CSAEMGAGATEAFF. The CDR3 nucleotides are TGCAGTGCTGAGATGGGGGCTGGGGCCACTGAAGCTTTCTTT.

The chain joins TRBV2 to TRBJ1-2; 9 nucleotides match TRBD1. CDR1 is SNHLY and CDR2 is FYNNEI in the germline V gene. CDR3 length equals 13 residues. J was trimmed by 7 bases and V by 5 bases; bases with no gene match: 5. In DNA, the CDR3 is TGTGCCAGCAGTTCCGGGACAGGGCCTGGCTACACCTTC. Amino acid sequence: CASSSGTGPGYTF.

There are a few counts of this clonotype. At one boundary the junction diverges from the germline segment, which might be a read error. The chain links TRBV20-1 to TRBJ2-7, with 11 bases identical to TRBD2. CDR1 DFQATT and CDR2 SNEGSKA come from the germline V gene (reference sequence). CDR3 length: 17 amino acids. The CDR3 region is CAWSDLLGLAVAYEQYF. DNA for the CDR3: TGTGCCTGGAGTGACCTCCTGGGACTAGCGGTGGCCTACGAGCAGTACTTC.

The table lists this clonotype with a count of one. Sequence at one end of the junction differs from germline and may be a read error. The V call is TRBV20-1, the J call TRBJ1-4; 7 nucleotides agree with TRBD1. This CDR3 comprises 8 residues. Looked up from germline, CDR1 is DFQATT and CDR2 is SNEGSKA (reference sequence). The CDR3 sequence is CSARGDSF. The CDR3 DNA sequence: TGCAGTGCTAGAGGGGACAGTTTT.

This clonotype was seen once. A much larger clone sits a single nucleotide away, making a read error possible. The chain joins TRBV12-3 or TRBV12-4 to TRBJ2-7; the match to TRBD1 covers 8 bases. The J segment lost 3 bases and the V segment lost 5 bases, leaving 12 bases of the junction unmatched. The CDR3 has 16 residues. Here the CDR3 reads CASSDWTGTKLYEQYF. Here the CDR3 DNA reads TGTGCCAGCAGTGATTGGACAGGGACGAAACTCTACGAGCAGTACTTC.

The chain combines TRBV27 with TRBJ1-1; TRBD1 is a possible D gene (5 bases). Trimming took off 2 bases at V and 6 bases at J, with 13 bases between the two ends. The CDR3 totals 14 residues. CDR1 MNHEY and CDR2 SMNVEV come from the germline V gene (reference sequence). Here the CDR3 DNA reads TGTGCCAGCAGTTTAATCGGGGGAGGCCCTGAAGCTTTCTTT. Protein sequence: CASSLIGGGPEAFF.

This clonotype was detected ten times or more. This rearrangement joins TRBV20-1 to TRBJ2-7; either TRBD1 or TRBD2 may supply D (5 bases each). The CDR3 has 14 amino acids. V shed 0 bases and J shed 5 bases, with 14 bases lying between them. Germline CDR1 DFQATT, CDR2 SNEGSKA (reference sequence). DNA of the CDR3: TGCAGTGCTAGAGATCGGGTATGGGGGAACGAGCAGTACTTC. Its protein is CSARDRVWGNEQYF.

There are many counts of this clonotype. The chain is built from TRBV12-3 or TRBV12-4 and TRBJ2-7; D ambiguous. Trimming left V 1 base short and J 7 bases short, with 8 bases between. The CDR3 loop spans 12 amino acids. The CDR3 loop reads CASSLGWKEQYF. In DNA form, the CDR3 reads TGTGCCAGCAGTTTAGGCTGGAAGGAGCAGTACTTC.